This T cell receptor beta chain was identified in a study of T cell repertoires in cytomegalovirus infection. Study observations and caveats: Frequencies of public TCR beta families were cumulated, and this identified carriers of CMV plus the relevant HLA. HLA-C-restricted, CMV-specific TCR beta clonotypes were dominant ex vivo.

From the reads, TCRdb called clonotypes with MiXCR, one entry per CDR3 protein. The table includes approximately 250,000 distinct CDR3 sequences, roughly 22% detected once. This clonotype has at least ten counts. Its target is unknown. The length of the CDR3 is 16 residues. J was trimmed by 4 bases and V by 3 bases; bases with no gene match: 5. Germline V lookup: CDR1 MDHEN, CDR2 SYDVKM. The rearrangement links TRBV28 to TRBJ2-1, with TRBD2 matching over 11 bases. This sequence originates from a human donor in good health (CMV status not recorded). Some clones in this sample may be carry-over from other donors' samples. Input material: CD8+ T cells from PBMCs. This CDR3 is CASSFLLAGVYNEQFF. In nucleotides, the CDR3 is TGTGCCAGCAGTTTTTTACTAGCGGGGGTGTACAATGAGCAGTTCTTC.